The following is a T cell receptor (beta chain) sequence with its context. Antigen unknown. TCRdb's copy holds only in-frame clones and misses some; the assay was immunoSEQ multiplex PCR. The sample includes about 61,000 clones, approximately 84% of them seen just once. These data are taken from a study of lymphopenia after photon versus proton radiotherapy. Trimming removed 4 bases from V and 6 bases from J; junction bases left unmatched: 10. Germline loops: CDR1 LNHDA, CDR2 SQIVND (reference sequence). This CDR3 has 16 amino acids. Study-wide results and limits: Photon-treated patients lost naive T cells and TCR diversity; proton-treated stayed stable. Only patients who died were analyzed for survival; proton advantage is unproven.

The sequencing here drew on peripheral blood, taken from a patient treated with photon-based radiotherapy. The V call is TRBV19, the J call TRBJ1-5, with 9 bases lining up with TRBD1. The TCR was taken from a man aged 35-49 years with gastric cancer. CDR3 amino acids: CASSTPVTGGVQPQHF. Here the CDR3 DNA reads TGTGCCAGTAGTACTCCTGTCACAGGGGGCGTTCAGCCCCAGCATTTT. The variable domain in full, completed from reference TRBV19 and TRBJ1-5, reads DGGITQSPKYLFRKEGQNVTLSCEQNLNHDAMYWYRQDPGQGLRLIYYSQIVNDFQKGDIAEGYSVSREKKESFPLTVTSAQKNPTAFYLCASSTPVTGGVQPQHFGDGTRLSIL.